The entry that follows covers one TCR beta chain sequence. As defined, naive CD8 cells were CD45RO-negative and positively selected for CCR7, with terminally differentiated effector memory CD45RA+ cells excluded. This sample stems from a study of shared clonotypes between healthy human individuals. In germline, CDR1 is SGHTA, CDR2 FQGTGA. The CDR3 contains 15 residues. Losses at the gene ends were 0 bases for V and 5 bases for J; bases not matched to a gene: 3. Sequencing used immunoSEQ multiplex PCR; TCRdb keeps in-frame clones, though not all of them. The top ten clones hold around 0.21% of a sample with over 750,000 clones, around 96% of them seen once.

The rearrangement links TRBV7-3 to TRBJ1-2; 10 bases line up with TRBD1. This receptor was identified in a man younger than 40 in good health. Source material: naive CD8+ T cells sorted from blood. The CDR3 reads CASSLTPGQGYGYTF. Written as DNA, the CDR3 is TGTGCCAGCAGCTTAACGCCGGGACAGGGGTATGGCTACACCTTC.